This T cell receptor (beta chain) was sequenced in a study of blood T cells in healthy people across ages (dated by TCRdb to about 2015). About the study as a whole: In model experiments, roughly one uniquely barcoded TCR beta cDNA molecule per two T cells was captured by template switching. Two additional independent replicas of 1 million unique cDNA reads from the same blood draw were analyzed for two donors (one aged 18 to 29 and one aged 80 or older). The study measured age-related changes in TCR beta repertoire diversity using deep sequencing normalized with unique cDNA molecular identifiers. To avoid experimental bias, donors of different ages were spread randomly across the sequencing lanes. Four age groups were formed from the donors: young (average 16 years), middle-aged (around 40), aged (about 62) and long-lived (approximately 80). Points the paper makes about the study in general: Conclusive comparison of naive and antigen-experienced compartments was prevented by the profiling of bulk unsorted PBMCs. Compared with the aged group, the long-lived group had more naive CD4+ T cells, fewer expanded clones and increased TCR diversity, suggesting age selection. Estimates of total diversity based on one million sequenced T cells were considered lower bounds and underestimates. Observed TCR beta diversity per million T cells fell roughly linearly with age, and a significant reduction was already apparent by age roughly 40. Because the CMV infection status of the donors was unknown, age-related changes in expanded clonotypes may potentially have been confounded. There was a strong correlation between observed TCR beta diversity and the percentage of naive T cells measured by flow cytometry.

The donors were about 40 Caucasian individuals from Russia, aged roughly 6 to 100 years, who were systemically healthy. Ten milliliters of peripheral blood were collected from each donor into EDTA-treated Vacutainer tubes. Ficoll-Paque density-gradient centrifugation was used to isolate PBMCs, with at least 6.5 million per sample. Trizol reagent was used to extract total RNA from the PBMCs, yielding at least 5 micrograms per sample. For every donor, an aliquot of PBMCs went through flow cytometry to measure the percentages of naive CD45RAhigh/CD27high T cells. Library prep was done by 5' RACE. These reads were obtained on an Illumina HiSeq 2500. The second PCR ran for roughly 7 to 11 cycles and used a J-beta primer mix along with a sample-barcoded 5' primer. A unique molecular identifier was introduced onto each TCR beta cDNA molecule by a template-switch 5' adaptor carrying 12 random nucleotides. At least 2.5 million CDR3-containing paired-end reads were obtained from each sample. The Mint cDNA synthesis kit, primed by a TRBC-specific oligonucleotide, was used to synthesize first-strand cDNA from all RNA. Following uracil-DNA glycosylase treatment, all cDNA underwent a first 18-cycle PCR with the universal primers M1SS and BC2_uni_R. In the authors' own workflow: Each sample was normalized by randomly selecting 1 million high-quality reads, each carrying a distinct molecular identifier. Instead of being binned into consensus sequences, reads with shared molecular identifiers were discarded. MiTCR, set to a Q25 quality threshold and the strictest error-elimination algorithm, was used for CDR3 identification, clonotype clustering and error correction. A nonparametric unseen species model with Euler transformation was used to estimate a lower bound on total TCR beta diversity. The public reads were reanalyzed by TCRdb: fastp trimming at Q25, MiXCR alignment, in-frame beta chains only. Each entry merges the rows of one CDR3 protein and shows their most common DNA and genes. TCRdb assigned the V and J calls; the authors' analysis was not used. This sample holds approximately 830,000 distinct CDR3 sequences; around 62% were observed only once. The ten top clones hold about 27% of the sample.

This clonotype appeared a few times. Its target antigen remains unknown. The record has no base qualities; no much larger clone is one base away. CDR1 and CDR2 are read off the germline V gene (reference sequence) as DFQATT and SNEGSKA. Measured from the cysteine to the phenylalanine, the CDR3 is 18 residues long. CDR3 DNA is the only sequence kept; it has 54 bases, read in frame from the first base. Relative to germline, V is missing 3 bases and J is missing 2 bases, with 13 bases of the junction outside any gene match. The TCR was taken from a man in his thirties or forties in good health. The chain links TRBV20-1 with TRBJ2-3; 11 middle bases align to TRBD2. The sample taken for sequencing was blood. CDR3 sequence: CSASTFTTSGAITDTQYF. The DNA is TGCAGTGCTAGCACCTTCACGACTAGCGGGGCCATCACAGATACGCAGTATTTT.